What follows are 23 T cell receptor beta chains derived from one specimen sequenced in a study of shared clonotypes between healthy human individuals. Data came from immunoSEQ multiplex PCR; TCRdb stores just in-frame clones and leaves some out. The data hold about 530,000 clones, with 95% to 97% observed a single time. The sequenced sample consisted of naive CD4+ T cells sorted from blood. Subset of the sample: CD45RA+ positively selected. Receptors were obtained from a woman in her thirties in good health.

The CDR3 region is CASSRIQGNTEAFF. The DNA of the CDR3 is TGTGCCAGCAGCCGTATCCAGGGGAACACTGAAGCTTTCTTT. The gene calls are TRBV7-8 and TRBJ1-1, with D perhaps matching TRBD1 (5 bases). The CDR3 is 14 amino acids. Trimming left V 5 bases short and J 1 base short, with 11 bases between. From germline, CDR1 is SGHVS and CDR2 FQNEAQ.

This sequence joins TRBV11-2 and TRBJ1-6; D not certain. Germline values: CDR1 SGHAT, CDR2 FQNNGV. V gave up 1 base and J gave up 0 bases, with 4 bases separating them. This CDR3 spans 15 amino acids. The DNA for the CDR3 is TGTGCCAGCAGCTTAGGCCGCTCCTATAATTCACCCCTCCACTTT. This gives the protein CASSLGRSYNSPLHF.

This rearrangement joins TRBV6-1 to TRBJ2-1, with TRBD2 matching over 10 bases. The CDR3 is made up of 15 amino acids. Germline V gene lookup returns CDR1 MNHNS and CDR2 SASEGT. After removal of 2 bases from V and 10 bases from J, the junction contained 8 bases not matched to a gene. The CDR3 sequence is CASSEMASGRREQFF. In DNA form, the CDR3 reads TGTGCCAGCAGTGAAATGGCTAGCGGGAGACGAGAGCAGTTCTTC.

V and J are TRBV6-1 and TRBJ1-5, with D uncertain. Germline CDR1 MNHNS, CDR2 SASEGT. The CDR3 has 14 residues. Deletions cut 3 bases from V and 4 bases from J, with 10 bases between. CDR3 amino acids: CASSDSTWNQPQHF. The DNA of the CDR3 is TGTGCCAGCAGTGATTCGACTTGGAATCAGCCCCAGCATTTT.

V is TRBV7-6 and J is TRBJ2-5; D not resolved. CDR3 size: 12 residues. V lost 0 bases to trimming and J lost 5 bases, with 4 bases between them. From germline, CDR1 is SGHVS and CDR2 FNYEAQ. CDR3 in DNA: TGTGCCAGCAGCTTAGCGCTCGAGACCCAGTACTTC. It codes for CASSLALETQYF. Together with reference TRBV7-6 and TRBJ2-5, the CDR3 gives the full variable domain: GAGVSQSPRYKVTKRGQDVALRCDPISGHVSLYWYRQALGQGPEFLTYFNYEAQQDKSGLPNDRFSAERPEGSISTLTIQRTEQRDSAMYRCASSLALETQYFGPGTRLLVL.

The gene calls are TRBV7-9 and TRBJ2-7; 9 bases fit TRBD1. The germline V gene encodes CDR1 SEHNR and CDR2 FQNEAQ (reference sequence). Trimming cost V 4 bases and J 2 bases; bases outside gene matches: 3. This CDR3 spans 14 amino acids. The CDR3 region is CASSSGDRAYEQYF. In nucleotides, the CDR3 is TGTGCCAGCAGCTCCGGGGACAGGGCCTACGAGCAGTACTTC.

The chain is built from TRBV28 and TRBJ2-7; 7 bases align to TRBD2. The CDR3 is made up of 14 amino acids. Germline lookup yields CDR1 MDHEN and CDR2 SYDVKM. Trimming removed 6 bases from V and 2 bases from J; junction bases left unmatched: 7. CDR3 in DNA: TGTGCCAGCAGCCGGGCCGGGACTACCTACGAGCAGTACTTC. Its translation: CASSRAGTTYEQYF. The full variable domain, rest sourced from reference TRBV28 and TRBJ2-7, is DVKVTQSSRYLVKRTGEKVFLECVQDMDHENMFWYRQDPGLGLRLIYFSYDVKMKEKGDIPEGYSVSREKKERFSLILESASTNQTSMYLCASSRAGTTYEQYFGPGTRLTVT.

There are a few counts of this clone. The chain has TRBV18 and TRBJ2-7; 7 bases are shared with TRBD1. The CDR3 extends over 14 amino acids. Trimming took 2 bases from V and 2 from J; bases not matched to a gene: 3. The germline CDR1 and CDR2 sequences are KGHSH and LQKENI. CDR3 region: CASSPTRGPYEQYF. The DNA for the CDR3 is TGTGCCAGCTCACCAACGAGGGGGCCCTACGAGCAGTACTTC.

The chain recombines TRBV6-1 with TRBJ1-3; D is unclear. V lost 2 bases and J lost 6, with 17 bases in between. This CDR3 spans 16 amino acids. The germline CDR1 and CDR2 sequences are MNHNS and SASEGT. This CDR3 reads CASSEQLAGSSNTIYF. CDR3 DNA: TGTGCCAGCAGTGAACAGCTCGCGGGTAGCTCAAACACCATATATTTT.

This sequence joins TRBV5-1 and TRBJ1-1; TRBD1 aligns across 7 bases. The CDR3 runs to 15 residues. Germline-derived CDR1 and CDR2 are SGHRS and YFSETQ. The ends lost 4 bases at V and 0 bases at J; junction bases unmatched: 6. Here the CDR3 DNA reads TGCGCCAGCAGCCCTCCGACAGGGTTGAACACTGAAGCTTTCTTT. Encoded protein: CASSPPTGLNTEAFF.

CDR3 protein: CAARDYIYEQYF. DNA for the CDR3: TGTGCCGCCCGGGACTATATCTACGAGCAGTACTTC. The gene calls are TRBV6-1 and TRBJ2-7; 7 bases are a match to TRBD2. V dropped 11 bases and J dropped 3; count of bases not matched to a gene: 7. In germline, CDR1 is MNHNS, CDR2 SASEGT. The CDR3 totals 12 residues.

This sequence joins TRBV13 and TRBJ2-5, with no clear D. V gave up 0 bases and J gave up 5 bases, with 10 bases separating them. The CDR3 length is 14 residues. The germline CDR1 and CDR2 sequences are PRHDT and FYEKMQ (reference sequence). The CDR3 region is CASSLGASAETQYF. The CDR3 DNA sequence: TGTGCCAGCAGCTTAGGAGCCAGTGCGGAGACCCAGTACTTC.

The rearrangement joins TRBV28 to TRBJ1-3; no reliable D call. The CDR3 loop spans 14 amino acids. The germline CDR1 and CDR2 sequences are MDHEN and SYDVKM. V was trimmed by 7 bases and J by 0 bases, leaving 10 bases between them. CDR3 in DNA: TGTGCCAGCACCCGTGGGCTCTCTGGAAACACCATATATTTT. Translation: CASTRGLSGNTIYF.

The rearrangement links TRBV19 to TRBJ1-1; D is perhaps TRBD1 (5 bases). Germline-derived CDR1 and CDR2 are LNHDA and SQIVND (reference sequence). This CDR3 has 15 amino acids. V was shortened by 7 bases and J by 4 bases, with 19 bases between the two germline ends. The CDR3 coding sequence is TGTGCCAGTACCCCACGACAGTCCCGGGCCACTGAAGCTTTCTTT. Its protein is CASTPRQSRATEAFF.

The CDR3 spells CASSLSRGAKQYGYTF. DNA for the CDR3: TGTGCCAGCAGTTTATCGCGGGGGGCGAAACAGTATGGCTACACCTTC. The chain employs TRBV27 and TRBJ1-2; maybe TRBD1 (6 bases). Germline V lookup: CDR1 MNHEY, CDR2 SMNVEV (reference sequence). This CDR3 contains 16 residues. Trimming removed 0 bases from V and 5 bases from J, with 16 bases in between.

This clone appeared once. The V call is TRBV15, the J call TRBJ2-3; D gene ambiguous. Germline V lookup: CDR1 LNHNV, CDR2 YYDKDF (reference sequence). V dropped 5 bases and J dropped 1 base, with 10 bases sitting between them. This CDR3 region has 14 residues. Here the CDR3 reads CATSPPKRTDTQYF. The DNA of the CDR3 is TGTGCCACCAGCCCTCCGAAACGCACAGATACGCAGTATTTT.

J is TRBJ1-6 and V is TRBV2; 9 positions match TRBD1. The CDR3 is 15 amino acids. Trimming took 6 bases from V and 9 from J; bases not matched to a gene: 9. The germline gives CDR1 SNHLY, CDR2 FYNNEI. The CDR3 DNA reads TGTGCCAGCAGGCCAGGGACAGGGAGTGGTTCACCCCTCCACTTT. It specifies CASRPGTGSGSPLHF. The full variable domain, its missing parts supplied by reference TRBV2 and TRBJ1-6, is EPEVTQTPSHQVTQMGQEVILRCVPISNHLYFYWYRQILGQKVEFLVSFYNNEISEKSEIFDDQFSVERPDGSNFTLKIRSTKLEDSAMYFCASRPGTGSGSPLHFGNGTRLTVT.

This chain connects TRBV12-5 to TRBJ1-5; 8 bases are shared with TRBD1. From germline, CDR1 is LGHNT and CDR2 FRNRAP. The CDR3 length is 13 residues. V lost 10 bases, J lost 6 bases, and 8 bases stayed unmatched. The CDR3 here is CATRTGPGQPQHF. CDR3 bases: TGTGCTACTCGGACAGGGCCTGGTCAGCCCCAGCATTTT.

The V and J genes are TRBV10-3 and TRBJ1-2, with 7 bases lining up with TRBD1. The CDR3 extends over 14 amino acids. Germline assignment: CDR1 ENHRY and CDR2 SYGVKD. Germline trimming cut 9 bases from V and 3 bases from J; bases unmatched to any gene: 10. The CDR3 DNA follows: TGTGCCATTGGGACAGTCCTTAGCGACTATGGCTACACCTTC. Its protein product is CAIGTVLSDYGYTF.

The rearrangement uses TRBV2 and TRBJ1-5; 8 nucleotides line up with TRBD1. Germline V gives CDR1 SNHLY, CDR2 FYNNEI. This CDR3 spans 14 amino acids. Trimming cost V 5 bases and J 6 bases; bases outside gene matches: 6. Here the CDR3 DNA reads TGTGCCAGCAGTATACAGGGGGGCGGTCAGCCCCAGCATTTT. Protein: CASSIQGGGQPQHF.

The V call is TRBV28, the J call TRBJ2-7, with 9 bases fitting TRBD1. The junction had 6 bases not matched to a gene; V was cut back by 4 bases and J by 5 bases. The CDR3 spans 14 residues. In germline, CDR1 is MDHEN, CDR2 SYDVKM. CDR3 protein: CASSSGQGIDEQYF. Here the CDR3 DNA reads TGTGCCAGCAGTTCTGGACAGGGGATCGACGAGCAGTACTTC.

This chain connects TRBV14 to TRBJ2-2; D gene unclear. The V end lost 0 bases, the J end lost 8 bases, and 7 bases lay between the germline ends. The CDR3 extends over 13 amino acids. CDR1 is SGHDN, CDR2 FVKESK, per germline. The CDR3 region has the DNA TGTGCCAGCAGCCAAGAGTTGCGTGGGGAGCTGTTTTTT. Translating it yields CASSQELRGELFF.

This rearrangement joins TRBV4-1 to TRBJ1-1; D is possibly TRBD1 (6 bases). Germline V gene lookup returns CDR1 MGHRA and CDR2 YSYEKL. The length of the CDR3 is 17 residues. Trimming took off 0 bases at V and 0 bases at J, with 14 bases between the two ends. The CDR3 sequence is CASSQDSTGPVNTEAFF. CDR3 DNA sequence: TGCGCCAGCAGCCAAGATTCAACAGGGCCCGTGAACACTGAAGCTTTCTTT.